The 13 T cell receptor beta chains below come from one sample, sequenced in a study of blood T cell repertoires in COVID-19. Method: immunoSEQ multiplex PCR; TCRdb's copy keeps in-frame clones and lacks some. The table lists roughly 350,000 clones, about 90% of them singletons. The source material was peripheral blood. These receptors were obtained from a woman in her sixties or seventies with COVID-19, enrolled during active disease.

The CDR3 nucleotides read TGCGCCAGCAGCCCCGGGATTTTCGGAACCTTAAACACTGAAGCTTTCTTT. Translating it yields CASSPGIFGTLNTEAFF. The V and J genes are TRBV4-1 and TRBJ1-1; no definite D call. Germline V gives CDR1 MGHRA, CDR2 YSYEKL. CDR3 size: 17 residues. Trimming removed 4 bases at V and 2 bases at J, with 20 bases between.

This chain connects TRBV12-3 or TRBV12-4 to TRBJ1-2; tentatively, D is TRBD1 (6 bases). Between the trimmed V and J ends, which lost 3 bases and 8 bases, there was a span of 10 bases. The CDR3 consists of 12 residues. CDR3 nucleotide sequence: TGTGCCAGCAGTTTGGGGGCGCGGGGCTACACCTTC. It translates to CASSLGARGYTF.

In its sample, this clone was seen a few times. The chain recombines TRBV10-3 with TRBJ1-1, with 8 positions matching TRBD1. V gave up 3 bases and J gave up 3 bases; unmatched junction bases: 6. The CDR3 consists of 15 residues. The germline V gene has CDR1 ENHRY and CDR2 SYGVKD. CDR3 bases: TGTGCCATCAGTGACTACAGGGGGGACGACACTGAAGCTTTCTTT. It codes for CAISDYRGDDTEAFF.

The chain couples TRBV19 to TRBJ1-2; D is ambiguous. This CDR3 contains 15 residues. Deletions cut 1 base from V and 5 bases from J, with 14 bases between. Germline V gene data show CDR1 as LNHDA and CDR2 as SQIVND (reference sequence). CDR3 nucleotides: TGTGCCAGTAGTATAGGGCTCCTGCAGTTGTATGGCTACACCTTC. Translating it yields CASSIGLLQLYGYTF.

The chain uses TRBV2 and TRBJ1-1, with D unresolved. Looked up from germline, CDR1 is SNHLY and CDR2 is FYNNEI. Trimming removed 7 bases from V and 6 bases from J, with 18 bases in between. The CDR3 contains 14 residues. The CDR3 DNA sequence: TGTGCCAGCACCCGGGAACAAGTGGGGTCTGAAGCTTTCTTT. Residues: CASTREQVGSEAFF.

This clone has only one observation. CDR3 sequence: CASTGLMVGNTIYF. CDR3 coding DNA: TGTGCCAGCACCGGTTTGATGGTGGGAAACACCATATATTTT. V is TRBV11-2 and J is TRBJ1-3; D is undetermined. With 7 bases removed from V and 4 bases from J, the gap between germline ends came to 14 bases. There are 14 residues in the CDR3. Germline CDR1 is SGHAT and CDR2 is FQNNGV.

This chain joins TRBV25-1 and TRBJ2-1; D gene ambiguous. Germline V lookup: CDR1 MGHDK, CDR2 SYGVNS. The length of the CDR3 is 11 residues. V was trimmed by 4 bases and J by 4 bases, leaving 2 bases between them. In DNA, the CDR3 is TGTGCCAGCAGTGCTTACAATGAGCAGTTCTTC. Its protein is CASSAYNEQFF.

A note on this clone: Relative to the germline gene, one junction end is altered; a read error may explain this. The chain is built from TRBV6-5 and TRBJ2-1; D call uncertain. Germline assignment: CDR1 MNHEY and CDR2 SVGAGI. CDR3 length: 13 amino acids. The chain's CDR3 is CASSYSNYKEQFF. The CDR3 DNA reads TGTGCCAGCAGTTACTCGAACTACAAGGAGCAGTTCTTC.

The rearrangement uses TRBV19 and TRBJ2-1, with TRBD2 matching over 8 bases. The CDR3 sequence is 16 residues long. V lost 5 bases to trimming and J lost 3 bases; unmatched junction nucleotides: 9. Germline CDR1 reads LNHDA; CDR2 reads SQIVND (reference sequence). CDR3 protein: CASSSLGRAGYNEQFF. In DNA form, the CDR3 reads TGTGCCAGTAGTTCCCTCGGGAGGGCGGGCTACAATGAGCAGTTCTTC.

This rearrangement joins TRBV5-1 to TRBJ2-2, with 9 bases identical to TRBD1. Germline-derived CDR1 and CDR2 are SGHRS and YFSETQ. V was pared by 7 bases and J by 3 bases, with 1 base of the junction left unmatched. The CDR3 is 13 amino acids. The CDR3 sequence: CASGTGYTGELFF. CDR3 DNA: TGCGCCAGCGGGACAGGGTACACCGGGGAGCTGTTTTTT.

The chain employs TRBV19 and TRBJ2-7; D may be TRBD2 (6 bases). CDR1 and CDR2 (germline): LNHDA, SQIVND (reference sequence). V dropped 1 base and J dropped 3 bases, with 10 bases sitting between them. CDR3 size: 14 residues. In DNA form, the CDR3 reads TGTGCCAGTAGTATAGTGGCGGGGATCTACGAGCAGTACTTC. This translates into CASSIVAGIYEQYF.

This clone was observed a few times. The chain has TRBV19 and TRBJ1-1, with 10 bases aligning to TRBD1. Germline lookup yields CDR1 LNHDA and CDR2 SQIVND (reference sequence). V lost 4 bases and J lost 5; bases outside the gene matches: 13. This CDR3 spans 17 amino acids. Here the CDR3 DNA reads TGTGCCAGTAGTAGAGCCGGGACAGGGGTCGGAGGGACTGAAGCTTTCTTT. Its translation: CASSRAGTGVGGTEAFF.

V and J are TRBV5-4 and TRBJ1-3, with D tentatively TRBD1 (6 bases). The CDR3 covers 17 residues. V dropped 4 bases and J dropped 0 bases, with 17 bases sitting between them. Germline V gene sequence: CDR1 SGHNT, CDR2 YYREEE (reference sequence). In DNA form, the CDR3 reads TGTGCCAGCAGCGTCTCAGGGGCTTCCTTCTCTGGAAACACCATATATTTT. Translation gives CASSVSGASFSGNTIYF.